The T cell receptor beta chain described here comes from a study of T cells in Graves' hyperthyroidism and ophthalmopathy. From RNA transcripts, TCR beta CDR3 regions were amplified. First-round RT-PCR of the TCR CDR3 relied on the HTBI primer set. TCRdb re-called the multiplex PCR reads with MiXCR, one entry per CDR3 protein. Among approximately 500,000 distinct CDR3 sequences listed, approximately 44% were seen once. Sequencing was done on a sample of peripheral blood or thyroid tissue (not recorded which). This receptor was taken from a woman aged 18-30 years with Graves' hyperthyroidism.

The CDR3 sequence: CASSPMTVDSGNTIYF. CDR3 sequence (DNA): TGTGCCAGCTCACCAATGACTGTAGACTCTGGAAACACCATATATTTT. The chain joins TRBV2 to TRBJ1-3; D is unclear. This CDR3 region has 16 residues. Germline V gene sequence: CDR1 SNHLY, CDR2 FYNNEI. V was shortened by 8 bases and J by 0 bases, with 17 bases between the two germline ends.